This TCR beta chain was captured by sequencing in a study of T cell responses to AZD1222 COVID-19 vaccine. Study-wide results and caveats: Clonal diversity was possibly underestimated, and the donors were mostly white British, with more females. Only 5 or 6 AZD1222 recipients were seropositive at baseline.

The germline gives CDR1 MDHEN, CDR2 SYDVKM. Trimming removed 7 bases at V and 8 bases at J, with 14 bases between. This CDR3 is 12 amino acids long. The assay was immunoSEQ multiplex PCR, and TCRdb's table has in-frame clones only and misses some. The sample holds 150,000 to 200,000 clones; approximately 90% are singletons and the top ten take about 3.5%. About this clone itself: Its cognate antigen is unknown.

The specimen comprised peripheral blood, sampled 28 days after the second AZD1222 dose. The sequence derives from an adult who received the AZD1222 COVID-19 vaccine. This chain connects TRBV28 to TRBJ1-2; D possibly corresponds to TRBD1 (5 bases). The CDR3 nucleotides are TGTGCCAGCAATAGGGGCTCGAGCGGCTACACCTTC. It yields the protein CASNRGSSGYTF.